What follows are 12 T cell receptor beta chains derived from one specimen sequenced in a study of T cell repertoires in cytomegalovirus infection. These TCRs are of unknown antigen specificity. TCRdb reprocessed the reads via MiXCR and lists one record per CDR3 protein. The sample includes about 310,000 distinct CDR3 sequences, around a quarter seen only once; the top ten take more than 10%. The specimen comprised cultured PBMCs, sampled from culture after CMV antigen stimulation. These receptors were obtained from a human donor in good health (CMV status not recorded). Some clones in this sample may be carry-over from other donors' samples.

CDR3 protein: CASSSLTLSGQETQYF. The CDR3 region has the DNA TGTGCCAGCAGTTCACTTACCCTCTCCGGGCAAGAGACCCAGTACTTC. This chain links TRBV7-2 with TRBJ2-5; D is unresolved. Trimming stripped 6 bases from V and 2 bases from J, with 19 bases between. The CDR3 loop spans 16 amino acids. Germline V gives CDR1 SGHTA, CDR2 FQGNSA. Combining the CDR3 with reference TRBV7-2 and TRBJ2-5 gives the whole variable domain GAGVSQSPSNKVTEKGKDVELRCDPISGHTALYWYRQSLGQGLEFLIYFQGNSAPDKSGLPSDRFSAERTGGSVSTLTIQRTQQEDSAVYLCASSSLTLSGQETQYFGPGTRLLVL.

This rearrangement joins TRBV28 to TRBJ1-3; no reliable D call. Trimming took 3 bases from V and 4 from J, leaving 4 bases between them. The CDR3 is 12 residues long. Per germline, CDR1 MDHEN and CDR2 SYDVKM. DNA for the CDR3: TGTGCCAGCAGTTTTGCCGGAAACACCATATATTTT. Amino acid sequence: CASSFAGNTIYF.

In its sample, this clonotype was seen many times. This chain connects TRBV7-2 to TRBJ2-1, with D possibly TRBD1 on 6 matching bases. The CDR3 totals 15 residues. V was clipped by 0 bases and J by 7 bases, with 13 bases between them. Germline CDR1 reads SGHTA; CDR2 reads FQGNSA. The chain's CDR3 is CASSLARGQGNEQFF. The CDR3 DNA sequence: TGTGCCAGCAGCTTAGCGCGTGGGCAGGGGAATGAGCAGTTCTTC.

This chain connects TRBV28 to TRBJ2-3, with a tentative D call TRBD2 (5 bases). CDR3 size: 14 residues. The V end was cut by 3 bases, the J end by 14 bases, with 21 bases between. Germline V gene sequence: CDR1 MDHEN, CDR2 SYDVKM. The CDR3 spells CASSFGPERPSPYF. The CDR3 DNA reads as TGTGCCAGCAGTTTCGGCCCGGAGCGGCCCTCACCGTATTTT.

V and J are TRBV29-1 and TRBJ1-5, with TRBD1 matching over 8 bases. Per the germline V gene, CDR1 is SQVTM and CDR2 is ANQGSEA. The trim removed 4 bases at V and 0 bases at J, leaving 8 bases unmatched. This CDR3 comprises 16 residues. CDR3 amino acids: CSVGQATGDSNQPQHF. The DNA of the CDR3 is TGCAGCGTTGGGCAGGCGACAGGGGATAGCAATCAGCCCCAGCATTTT.

The chain uses TRBV19 and TRBJ1-2; D gene ambiguous. The V gene lost 2 bases and the J gene lost 8 bases, with 21 bases spanning the gap. Germline lookup yields CDR1 LNHDA and CDR2 SQIVND (reference sequence). The CDR3 length is 16 residues. The CDR3 sequence: CASSIFGVEVRKGYTF. CDR3 in DNA: TGTGCCAGTAGTATATTCGGGGTCGAGGTTCGGAAAGGCTACACCTTC.

The chain recombines TRBV28 with TRBJ1-6, with D perhaps TRBD1 (5 bases). CDR3 length equals 16 residues. Between the trimmed V and J ends, which lost 2 bases and 9 bases, there was a span of 17 bases. The germline V gene has CDR1 MDHEN and CDR2 SYDVKM. CDR3: CASSLVGRGVSSPLHF. In nucleotides, the CDR3 is TGTGCCAGCAGTTTAGTGGGGAGGGGTGTTAGTTCACCCCTCCACTTT.

This rearrangement joins TRBV7-3 to TRBJ2-2; TRBD1 might be the D (5 bases). The CDR3 spans 15 residues. Trimming cost V 2 bases and J 1 base, with 8 bases left between them. Germline CDR1 SGHTA, CDR2 FQGTGA. The CDR3 reads CASSLQGQNTGELFF. The CDR3 DNA is TGTGCCAGCAGCTTACAAGGACAGAACACCGGGGAGCTGTTTTTT.

This clonotype was picked up many times. The V gene is TRBV27, the J gene TRBJ1-5; tentatively, D is TRBD1 (6 bases). The CDR3 consists of 15 residues. CDR1 MNHEY and CDR2 SMNVEV come from the germline V gene (reference sequence). Trimming left V 6 bases short and J 0 bases short, with 12 bases between. CDR3 coding DNA: TGTGCCAGCAGCCCCCAGGGGTATAGCAATCAGCCCCAGCATTTT. This codes for CASSPQGYSNQPQHF.

This clonotype was seen a few times. The chain combines TRBV7-9 with TRBJ1-1; tentative D call: TRBD1 (5 bases). The V gene lost 5 bases and the J gene lost 3 bases, with 10 bases spanning the gap. This CDR3 region has 13 residues. Germline-derived CDR1 and CDR2 are SEHNR and FQNEAQ (reference sequence). The CDR3 is CASSPTTDTEAFF. CDR3 DNA sequence: TGTGCCAGCAGCCCAACGACAGACACTGAAGCTTTCTTT.

This sequence joins TRBV7-2 and TRBJ2-3; D not resolved. Per the germline V gene, CDR1 is SGHTA and CDR2 is FQGNSA. This CDR3 is 15 amino acids long. The V gene lost 1 base and the J gene lost 3 bases, with 11 bases spanning the gap. The CDR3 nucleotides are TGTGCCAGCAGCTTAGTTATAGCTGGTACAGATACGCAGTATTTT. It codes for CASSLVIAGTDTQYF. Together with reference TRBV7-2 and TRBJ2-3, the CDR3 gives the full variable domain: GAGVSQSPSNKVTEKGKDVELRCDPISGHTALYWYRQSLGQGLEFLIYFQGNSAPDKSGLPSDRFSAERTGGSVSTLTIQRTQQEDSAVYLCASSLVIAGTDTQYFGPGTRLTVL.

This clonotype was seen more than once but under ten times. The rearrangement links TRBV30 to TRBJ1-2; D uncertain. V was trimmed by 7 bases and J by 8 bases, leaving 17 bases between them. The V gene's germline CDR1 is GTSNPN and CDR2 SVGIG (reference sequence). The CDR3 is 12 residues long. DNA for the CDR3: TGTGCCTCTTCGAGGAGCAGCAGCGGCTACACCTTC. Translation gives CASSRSSSGYTF.